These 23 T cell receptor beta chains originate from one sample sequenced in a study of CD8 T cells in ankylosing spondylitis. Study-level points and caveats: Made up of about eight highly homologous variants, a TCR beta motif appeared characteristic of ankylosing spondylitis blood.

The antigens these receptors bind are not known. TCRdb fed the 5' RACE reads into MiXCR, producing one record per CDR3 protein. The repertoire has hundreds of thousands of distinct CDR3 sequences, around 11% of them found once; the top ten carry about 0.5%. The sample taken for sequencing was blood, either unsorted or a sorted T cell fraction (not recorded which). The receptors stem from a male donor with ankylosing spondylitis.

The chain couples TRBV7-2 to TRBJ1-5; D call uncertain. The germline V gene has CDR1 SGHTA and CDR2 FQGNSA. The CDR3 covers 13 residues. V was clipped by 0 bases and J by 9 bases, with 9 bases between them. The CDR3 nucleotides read TGTGCCAGCAGCTTAGCCAATGGACGGCCCCAGCATTTT. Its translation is CASSLANGRPQHF.

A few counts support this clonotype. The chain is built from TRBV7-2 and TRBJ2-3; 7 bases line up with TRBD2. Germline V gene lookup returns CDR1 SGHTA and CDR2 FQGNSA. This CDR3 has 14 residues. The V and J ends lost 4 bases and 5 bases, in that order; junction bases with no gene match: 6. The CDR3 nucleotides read TGTGCCAGCAGCTACCGGGGAGGGGAAGATACGCAGTATTTT. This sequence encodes CASSYRGGEDTQYF.

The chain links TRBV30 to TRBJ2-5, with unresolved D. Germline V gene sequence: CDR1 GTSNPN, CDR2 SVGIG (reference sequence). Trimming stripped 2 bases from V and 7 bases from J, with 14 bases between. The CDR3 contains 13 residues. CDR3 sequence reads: CAWSPLARGTQYF. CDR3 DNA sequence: TGTGCCTGGAGTCCTCTGGCCCGAGGGACCCAGTACTTC.

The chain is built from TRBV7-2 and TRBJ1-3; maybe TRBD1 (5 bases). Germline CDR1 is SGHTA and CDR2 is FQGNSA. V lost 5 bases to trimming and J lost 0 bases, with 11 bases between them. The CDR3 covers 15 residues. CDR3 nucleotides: TGTGCCAGCAGCCCCGACAGATACTCTGGAAACACCATATATTTT. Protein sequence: CASSPDRYSGNTIYF.

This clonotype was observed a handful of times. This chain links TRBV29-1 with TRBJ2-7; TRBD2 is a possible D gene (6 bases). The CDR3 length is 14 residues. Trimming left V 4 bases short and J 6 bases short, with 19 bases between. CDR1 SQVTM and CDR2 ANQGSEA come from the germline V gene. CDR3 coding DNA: TGCAGCGTTGTCCCGGAGCCCCTGGAGGGCGAGCAGTACTTC. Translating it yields CSVVPEPLEGEQYF.

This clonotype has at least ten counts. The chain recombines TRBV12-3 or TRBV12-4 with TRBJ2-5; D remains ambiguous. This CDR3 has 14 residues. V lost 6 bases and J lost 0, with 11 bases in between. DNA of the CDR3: TGTGCCAGCAGACCTAACAGAAACCAAGAGACCCAGTACTTC. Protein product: CASRPNRNQETQYF.

The CDR3 sequence is CASSVEGSITGYTF. Written as DNA, the CDR3 is TGTGCCAGCAGCGTAGAGGGCAGTATCACTGGCTACACCTTC. The rearrangement links TRBV9 to TRBJ1-2; D not certain. There are 14 residues in the CDR3. Germline V gene data show CDR1 as SGDLS and CDR2 as YYNGEE. V was pared by 0 bases and J by 7 bases, with 13 bases between.

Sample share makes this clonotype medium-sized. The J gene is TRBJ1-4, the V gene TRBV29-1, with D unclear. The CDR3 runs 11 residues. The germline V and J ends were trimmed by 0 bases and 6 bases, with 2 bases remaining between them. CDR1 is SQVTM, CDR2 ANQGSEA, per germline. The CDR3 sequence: CSVEEDEKLFF. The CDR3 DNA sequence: TGCAGCGTTGAAGAGGATGAAAAACTGTTTTTT.

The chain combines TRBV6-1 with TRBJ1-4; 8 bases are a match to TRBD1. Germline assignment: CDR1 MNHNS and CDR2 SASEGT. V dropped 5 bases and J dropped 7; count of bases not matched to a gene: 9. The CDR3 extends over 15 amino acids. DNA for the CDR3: TGTGCCAGCAGTCCAGGACAGGGCGGGAGTGAAAAACTGTTTTTT. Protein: CASSPGQGGSEKLFF.

In DNA form, the CDR3 reads TGTGCCACCAGTGATGCCGACGGAGACTACAATGAGCAGTTCTTC. This encodes CATSDADGDYNEQFF. V usage is TRBV24-1 and J usage is TRBJ2-1; D not resolved. Germline V gene lookup returns CDR1 KGHDR and CDR2 SFDVKD. The CDR3 has 15 residues. V was cut by 3 bases and J by 3 bases, with 11 bases left in between.

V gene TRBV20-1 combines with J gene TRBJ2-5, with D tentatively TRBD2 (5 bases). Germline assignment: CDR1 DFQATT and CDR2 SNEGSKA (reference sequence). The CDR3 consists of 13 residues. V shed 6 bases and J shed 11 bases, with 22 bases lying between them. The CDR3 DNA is TGCAGTGCGCTAGATGGCCGAGGGTTACAGCAGTACTTC. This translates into CSALDGRGLQQYF.

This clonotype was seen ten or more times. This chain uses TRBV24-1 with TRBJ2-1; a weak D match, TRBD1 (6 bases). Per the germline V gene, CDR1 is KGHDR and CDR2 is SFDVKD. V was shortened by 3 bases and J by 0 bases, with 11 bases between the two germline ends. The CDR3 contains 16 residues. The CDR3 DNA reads TGTGCCACCAGTGATCACAGGGCAACCTCCTACAATGAGCAGTTCTTC. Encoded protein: CATSDHRATSYNEQFF.

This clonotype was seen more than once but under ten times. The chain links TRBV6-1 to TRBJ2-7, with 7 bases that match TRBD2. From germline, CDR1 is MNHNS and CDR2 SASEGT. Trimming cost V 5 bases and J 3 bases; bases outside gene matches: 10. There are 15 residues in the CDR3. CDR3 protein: CASSKGVGGFYEQYF. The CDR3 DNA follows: TGTGCCAGCAGTAAGGGTGTGGGGGGGTTCTACGAGCAGTACTTC.

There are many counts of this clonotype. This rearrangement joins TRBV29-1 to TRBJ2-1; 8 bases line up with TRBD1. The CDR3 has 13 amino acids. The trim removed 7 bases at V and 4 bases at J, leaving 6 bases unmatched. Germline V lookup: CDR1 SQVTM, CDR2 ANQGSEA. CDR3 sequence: CSAMGQVYNEQFF. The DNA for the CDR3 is TGCAGCGCTATGGGACAGGTGTACAATGAGCAGTTCTTC.

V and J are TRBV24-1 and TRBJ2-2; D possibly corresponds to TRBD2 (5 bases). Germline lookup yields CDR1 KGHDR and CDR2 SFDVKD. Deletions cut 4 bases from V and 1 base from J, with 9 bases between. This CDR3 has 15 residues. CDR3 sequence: CATSELDKNTGELFF. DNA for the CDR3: TGTGCCACCAGTGAACTAGACAAGAACACCGGGGAGCTGTTTTTT.

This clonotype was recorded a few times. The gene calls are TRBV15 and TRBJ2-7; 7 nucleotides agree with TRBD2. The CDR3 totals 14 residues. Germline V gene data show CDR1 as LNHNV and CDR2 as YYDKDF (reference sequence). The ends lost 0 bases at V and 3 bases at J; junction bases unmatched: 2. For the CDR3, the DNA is TGTGCCACCAGCAGAGATCCTAGCGGCTACGAGCAGTACTTC. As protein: CATSRDPSGYEQYF.

CDR3 sequence reads: CASSGQINEQFF. CDR3 bases: TGTGCCAGCAGCGGACAGATCAATGAGCAGTTCTTC. The rearrangement uses TRBV6-6 and TRBJ2-1; weak D call: TRBD1 (6 bases). This CDR3 is 12 amino acids long. Germline V gene lookup returns CDR1 MNHNY and CDR2 SVGAGI (reference sequence). The V gene lost 6 bases and the J gene lost 6 bases, with 9 bases spanning the gap.

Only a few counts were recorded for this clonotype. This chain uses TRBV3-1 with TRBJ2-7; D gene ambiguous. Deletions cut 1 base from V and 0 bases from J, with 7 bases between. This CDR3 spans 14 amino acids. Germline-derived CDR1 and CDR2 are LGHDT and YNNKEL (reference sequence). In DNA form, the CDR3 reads TGTGCCAGCAGCCAAGTTAGGAGCTCCTACGAGCAGTACTTC. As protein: CASSQVRSSYEQYF.

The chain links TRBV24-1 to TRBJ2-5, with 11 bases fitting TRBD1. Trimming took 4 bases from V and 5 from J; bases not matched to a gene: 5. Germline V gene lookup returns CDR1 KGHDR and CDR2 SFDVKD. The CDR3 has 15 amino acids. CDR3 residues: CATSDRTGGGETQYF. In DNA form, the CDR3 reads TGTGCCACCAGTGACCGGACAGGGGGCGGTGAGACCCAGTACTTC.

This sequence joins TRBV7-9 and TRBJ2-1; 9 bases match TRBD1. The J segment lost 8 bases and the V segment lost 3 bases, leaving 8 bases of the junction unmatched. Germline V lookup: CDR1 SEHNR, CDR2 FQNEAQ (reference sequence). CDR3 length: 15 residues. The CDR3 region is CASSFPTGGGHEQFF. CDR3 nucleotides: TGTGCCAGCAGCTTCCCGACAGGGGGGGGCCATGAGCAGTTCTTC.

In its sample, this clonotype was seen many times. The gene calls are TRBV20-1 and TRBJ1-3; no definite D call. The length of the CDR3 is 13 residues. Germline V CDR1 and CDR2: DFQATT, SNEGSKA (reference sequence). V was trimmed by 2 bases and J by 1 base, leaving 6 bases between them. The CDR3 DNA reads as TGCAGTGCTAGAAAGGATTCTGGAAACACCATATATTTT. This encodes CSARKDSGNTIYF.

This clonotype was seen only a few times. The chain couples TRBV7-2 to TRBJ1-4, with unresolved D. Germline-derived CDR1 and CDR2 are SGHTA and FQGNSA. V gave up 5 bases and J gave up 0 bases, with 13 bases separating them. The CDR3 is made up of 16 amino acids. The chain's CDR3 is CASSPYGVSTNEKLFF. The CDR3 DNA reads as TGTGCCAGCAGCCCTTACGGGGTATCAACTAATGAAAAACTGTTTTTT.

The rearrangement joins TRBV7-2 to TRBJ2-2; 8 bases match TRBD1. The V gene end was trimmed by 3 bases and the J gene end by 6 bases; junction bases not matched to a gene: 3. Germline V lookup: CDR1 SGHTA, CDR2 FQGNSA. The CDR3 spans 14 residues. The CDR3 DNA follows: TGTGCCAGCAGCTTCCCAGGGGGCCCCGGGGAGCTGTTTTTT. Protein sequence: CASSFPGGPGELFF.